Below, 5 T cell receptor beta chains from the same sample are listed, as sequenced in a study of T cells in Graves' hyperthyroidism and ophthalmopathy. RNA transcripts served as the template for amplifying TCR beta CDR3 regions. A first-round RT-PCR of the TCR CDR3 used the HTBI primer set. TCRdb used MiXCR to reprocess the multiplex PCR reads, holding one entry per CDR3 protein. The sample has fewer than 550,000 distinct CDR3 sequences; 15% to 19% are singletons. Sequencing was done on a sample of blood. Receptors were obtained from a woman in her late teens or twenties with Graves' hyperthyroidism.

This clonotype was seen repeatedly, ten times or more. V and J are TRBV27 and TRBJ1-1; 8 bases match TRBD1. Per the germline V gene, CDR1 is MNHEY and CDR2 is SMNVEV (reference sequence). J was trimmed by 5 bases and V by 5 bases; bases with no gene match: 16. There are 17 residues in the CDR3. The CDR3 is CASSAAWTGSYGTEAFF. CDR3 DNA: TGTGCCAGCAGTGCCGCGTGGACAGGGTCTTATGGGACTGAAGCTTTCTTT.

Here the CDR3 reads CASSQVGTGHGNTIYF. In nucleotides, the CDR3 is TGTGCCAGCAGCCAAGTGGGGACAGGGCATGGAAACACCATATATTTT. This sequence joins TRBV3-1 and TRBJ1-3; 9 bases agree with TRBD1. CDR1 and CDR2 (germline): LGHDT, YNNKEL (reference sequence). Trimming took 1 base from V and 3 from J; bases not matched to a gene: 4. The CDR3 is 16 residues long.

The sample holds many counts of this clonotype. This rearrangement joins TRBV11-3 to TRBJ2-1; tentatively, D is TRBD1 or TRBD2 (5 bases each). V gave up 0 bases and J gave up 0 bases, with 12 bases separating them. The germline V gene encodes CDR1 SGHNT and CDR2 YENEEA. The CDR3 loop spans 17 amino acids. The CDR3 reads CASSLDRPGSSYNEQFF. In DNA, the CDR3 is TGTGCCAGCAGCTTAGATCGTCCAGGGAGCTCCTACAATGAGCAGTTCTTC.

Comment on this clonotype: At one of its ends the junction is not consistent with the germline gene, which may arise from a read error. The V gene is TRBV7-9, the J gene TRBJ1-1; TRBD1 aligns across 7 bases. This CDR3 comprises 15 residues. Germline values: CDR1 SEHNR, CDR2 FQNEAQ (reference sequence). This chain's CDR3 is CASSLLGGEYTEAFF. The CDR3 bases are TGTGCCAGCAGCCTCTTAGGGGGCGAGTACACTGAGGCTTTCTTT.

This clonotype was seen a few times. The chain carries TRBV9 and TRBJ2-2; possibly TRBD2 for D (5 bases). V was cut by 0 bases and J by 5 bases, with 11 bases left in between. CDR3 size: 15 residues. Germline assignment: CDR1 SGDLS and CDR2 YYNGEE. Here the CDR3 DNA reads TGTGCCAGCAGCGTAGCTTCGGGAAGAACCGGGGAGCTGTTTTTT. It encodes CASSVASGRTGELFF.